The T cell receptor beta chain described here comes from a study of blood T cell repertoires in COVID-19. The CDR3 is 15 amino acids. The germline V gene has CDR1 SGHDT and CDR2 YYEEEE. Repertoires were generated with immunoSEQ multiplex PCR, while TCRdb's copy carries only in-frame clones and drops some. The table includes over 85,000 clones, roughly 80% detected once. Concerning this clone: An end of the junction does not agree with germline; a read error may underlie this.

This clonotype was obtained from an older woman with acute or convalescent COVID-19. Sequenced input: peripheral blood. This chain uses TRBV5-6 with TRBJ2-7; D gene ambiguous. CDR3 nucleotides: TGTGCCAGCTGCTTGGCACTGGGCTCTTCCTACGAGCATTACTTC. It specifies CASCLALGSSYEHYF. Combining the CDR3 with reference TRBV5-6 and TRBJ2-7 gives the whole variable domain DAGVTQSPTHLIKTRGQQVTLRCSPKSGHDTVSWYQQALGQGPQFIFQYYEEEERQRGNFPDRFSGHQFPNYSSELNVNALLLGDSALYLCASCLALGSSYEHYFGPGTRLTVT.